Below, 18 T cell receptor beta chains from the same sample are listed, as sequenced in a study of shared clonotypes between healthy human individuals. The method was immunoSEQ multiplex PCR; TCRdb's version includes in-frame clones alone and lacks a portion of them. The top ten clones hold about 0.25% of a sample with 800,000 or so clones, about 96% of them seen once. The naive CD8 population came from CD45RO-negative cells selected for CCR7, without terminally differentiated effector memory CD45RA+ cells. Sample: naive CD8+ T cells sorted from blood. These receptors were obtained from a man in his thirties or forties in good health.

DNA of the CDR3: TGTGCCAGCAGTGGTCAGGGGGTCTCCTACGAGCAGTACTTC. This sequence encodes CASSGQGVSYEQYF. The chain links TRBV2 to TRBJ2-7; 7 nucleotides agree with TRBD1. This CDR3 region has 14 residues. Looked up from germline, CDR1 is SNHLY and CDR2 is FYNNEI. With 4 bases clipped from V and 0 bases from J, the junction kept 3 bases outside the gene matches.

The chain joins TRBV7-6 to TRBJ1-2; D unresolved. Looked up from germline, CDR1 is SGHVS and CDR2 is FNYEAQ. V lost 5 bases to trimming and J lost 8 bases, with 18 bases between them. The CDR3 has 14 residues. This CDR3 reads CASSPVEAARGYTF. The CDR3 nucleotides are TGTGCCAGCAGCCCCGTGGAGGCCGCTAGGGGCTACACCTTC. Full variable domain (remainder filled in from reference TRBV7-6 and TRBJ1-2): GAGVSQSPRYKVTKRGQDVALRCDPISGHVSLYWYRQALGQGPEFLTYFNYEAQQDKSGLPNDRFSAERPEGSISTLTIQRTEQRDSAMYRCASSPVEAARGYTFGSGTRLTVV.

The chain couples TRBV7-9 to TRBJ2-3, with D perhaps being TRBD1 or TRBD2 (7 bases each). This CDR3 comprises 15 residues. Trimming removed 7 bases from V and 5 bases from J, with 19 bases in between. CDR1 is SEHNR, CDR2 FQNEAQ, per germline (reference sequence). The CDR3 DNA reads TGTGCCAGCATCCCCAGGGGGGGTGTGGTAGATACGCAGTATTTT. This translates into CASIPRGGVVDTQYF.

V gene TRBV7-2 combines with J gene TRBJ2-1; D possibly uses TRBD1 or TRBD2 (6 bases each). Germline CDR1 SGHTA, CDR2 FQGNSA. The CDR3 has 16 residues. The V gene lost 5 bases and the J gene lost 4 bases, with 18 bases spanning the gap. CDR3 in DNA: TGTGCCAGCAGCGCCATGGGGGCTAGCGCGTACAATGAGCAGTTCTTC. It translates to CASSAMGASAYNEQFF.

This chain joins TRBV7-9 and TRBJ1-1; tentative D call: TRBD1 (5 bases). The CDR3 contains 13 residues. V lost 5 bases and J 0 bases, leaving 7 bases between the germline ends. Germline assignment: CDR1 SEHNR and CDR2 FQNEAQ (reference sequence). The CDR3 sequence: CASSIQVNTEAFF. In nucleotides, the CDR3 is TGTGCCAGCAGCATACAGGTGAACACTGAAGCTTTCTTT. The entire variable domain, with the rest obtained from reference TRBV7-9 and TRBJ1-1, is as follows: DTGVSQNPRHKITKRGQNVTFRCDPISEHNRLYWYRQTLGQGPEFLTYFQNEAQLEKSRLLSDRFSAERPKGSFSTLEIQRTEQGDSAMYLCASSIQVNTEAFFGQGTRLTVV.

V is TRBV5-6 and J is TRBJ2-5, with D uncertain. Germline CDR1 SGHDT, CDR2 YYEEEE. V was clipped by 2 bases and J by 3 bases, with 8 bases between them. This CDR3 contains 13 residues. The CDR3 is CASSLDTKETQYF. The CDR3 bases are TGTGCCAGCAGCTTAGATACTAAAGAGACCCAGTACTTC.

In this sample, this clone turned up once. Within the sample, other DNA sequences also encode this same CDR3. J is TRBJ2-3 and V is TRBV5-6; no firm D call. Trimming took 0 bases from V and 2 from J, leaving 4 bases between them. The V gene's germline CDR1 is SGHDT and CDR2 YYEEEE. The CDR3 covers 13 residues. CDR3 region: CASSLGNTDTQYF. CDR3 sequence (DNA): TGTGCCAGCAGCTTGGGAAACACAGATACGCAGTATTTT.

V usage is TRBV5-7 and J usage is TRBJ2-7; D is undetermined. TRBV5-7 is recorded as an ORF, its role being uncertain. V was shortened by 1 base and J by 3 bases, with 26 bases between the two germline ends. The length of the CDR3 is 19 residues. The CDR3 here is CASSLFPKGIELDGYEQYF. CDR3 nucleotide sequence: TGTGCCAGCAGCTTGTTCCCCAAGGGAATTGAGTTGGACGGCTACGAGCAGTACTTC.

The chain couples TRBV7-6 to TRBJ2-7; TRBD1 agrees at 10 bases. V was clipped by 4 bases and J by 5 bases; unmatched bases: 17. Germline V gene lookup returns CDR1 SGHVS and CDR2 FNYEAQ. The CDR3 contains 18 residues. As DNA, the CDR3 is TGTGCCAGCAGCTCACTCCGGACAGGGGGACCAACGTCCCACGAGCAGTACTTC. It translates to CASSSLRTGGPTSHEQYF.

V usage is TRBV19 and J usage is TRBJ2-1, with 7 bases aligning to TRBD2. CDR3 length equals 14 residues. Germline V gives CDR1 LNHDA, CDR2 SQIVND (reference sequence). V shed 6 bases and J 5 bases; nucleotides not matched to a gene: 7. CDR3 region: CASSTGTTDNEQFF. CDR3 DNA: TGTGCCAGTAGCACCGGGACTACCGACAATGAGCAGTTCTTC.

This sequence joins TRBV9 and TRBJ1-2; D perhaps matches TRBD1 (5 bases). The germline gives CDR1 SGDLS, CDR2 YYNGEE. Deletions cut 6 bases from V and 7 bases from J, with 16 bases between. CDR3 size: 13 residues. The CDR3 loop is CASNADSGPGYTF. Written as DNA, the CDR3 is TGTGCCAGCAACGCCGACTCAGGGCCTGGCTACACCTTC.

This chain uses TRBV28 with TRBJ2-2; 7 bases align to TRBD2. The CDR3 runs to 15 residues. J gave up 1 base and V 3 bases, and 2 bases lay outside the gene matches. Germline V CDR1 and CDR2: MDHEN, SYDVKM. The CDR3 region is CASSFPSGNTGELFF. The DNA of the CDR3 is TGTGCCAGCAGTTTTCCTAGCGGGAACACCGGGGAGCTGTTTTTT.

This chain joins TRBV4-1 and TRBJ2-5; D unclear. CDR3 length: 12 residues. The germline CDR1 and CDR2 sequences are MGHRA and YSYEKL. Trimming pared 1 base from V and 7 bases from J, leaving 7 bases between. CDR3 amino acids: CASSQVLGTQYF. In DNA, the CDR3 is TGCGCCAGCAGCCAAGTCTTGGGGACCCAGTACTTC.

Written as DNA, the CDR3 is TGTGCCAGCAGTTCACCTAGCGGCACAGATACGCAGTATTTT. Protein: CASSSPSGTDTQYF. The gene calls are TRBV28 and TRBJ2-3, with D possibly matching TRBD2 (6 bases). V was pared by 4 bases and J by 1 base, with 9 bases between. Germline CDR1 reads MDHEN; CDR2 reads SYDVKM. The CDR3 spans 14 residues.

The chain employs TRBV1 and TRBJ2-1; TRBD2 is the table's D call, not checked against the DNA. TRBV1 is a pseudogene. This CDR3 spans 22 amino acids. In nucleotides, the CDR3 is TGCACCAGCAGCCAAGATCGAGGGGTCCGGGACTCAGATAACTTAAACTACAATGAGCAGTTCTTC. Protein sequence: CTSSQDRGVRDSDNLNYNEQFF.

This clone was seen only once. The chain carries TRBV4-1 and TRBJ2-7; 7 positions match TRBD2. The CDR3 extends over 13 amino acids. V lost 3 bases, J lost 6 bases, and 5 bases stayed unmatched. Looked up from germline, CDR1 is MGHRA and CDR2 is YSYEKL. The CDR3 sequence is CASSHAGALEQYF. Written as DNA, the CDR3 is TGCGCCAGCAGCCATGCGGGAGCGCTCGAGCAGTACTTC.

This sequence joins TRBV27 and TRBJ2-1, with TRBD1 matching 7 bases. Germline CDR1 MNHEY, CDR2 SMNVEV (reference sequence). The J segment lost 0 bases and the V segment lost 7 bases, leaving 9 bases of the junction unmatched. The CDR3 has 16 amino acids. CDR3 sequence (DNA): TGTGCCAGCACGACCCGACAGGGAAGCTCCTACAATGAGCAGTTCTTC. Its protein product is CASTTRQGSSYNEQFF.

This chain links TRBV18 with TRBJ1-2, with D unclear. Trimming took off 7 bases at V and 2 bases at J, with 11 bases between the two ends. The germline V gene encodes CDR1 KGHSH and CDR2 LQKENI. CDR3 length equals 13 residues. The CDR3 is CASFREPNYGYTF. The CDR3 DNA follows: TGTGCCAGCTTCCGGGAACCGAACTATGGCTACACCTTC.